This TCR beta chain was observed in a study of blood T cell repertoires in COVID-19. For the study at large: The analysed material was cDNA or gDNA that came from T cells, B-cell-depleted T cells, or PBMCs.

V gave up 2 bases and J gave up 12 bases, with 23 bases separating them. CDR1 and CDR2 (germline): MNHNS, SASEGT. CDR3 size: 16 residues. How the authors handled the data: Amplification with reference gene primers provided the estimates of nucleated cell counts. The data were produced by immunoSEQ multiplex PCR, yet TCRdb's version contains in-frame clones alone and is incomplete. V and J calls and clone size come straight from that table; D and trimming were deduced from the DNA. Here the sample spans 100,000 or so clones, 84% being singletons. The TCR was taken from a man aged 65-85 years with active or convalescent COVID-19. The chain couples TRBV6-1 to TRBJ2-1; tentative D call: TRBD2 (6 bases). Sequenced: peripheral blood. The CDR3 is CASSEILRDSPSGQFF. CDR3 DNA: TGTGCCAGCAGTGAAATTTTGAGGGACTCCCCTTCGGGGCAGTTCTTC.